Below, 4 T cell receptor beta chains from the same sample are listed, as sequenced in a study of blood T cell repertoires in COVID-19. The repertoire was sequenced with immunoSEQ multiplex PCR; TCRdb's copy has only in-frame clones and lacks some. Seen here are about 50,000 clones, about nine tenths observed once, and the top ten hold about 15%. The sequenced sample was peripheral blood. The receptors come from a man aged 55 to 69 with active or convalescent COVID-19.

The chain recombines TRBV19 with TRBJ2-7, with no clear D. CDR1 is LNHDA and CDR2 is SQIVND in the germline V gene (reference sequence). This CDR3 contains 14 residues. Trimming pared 3 bases from V and 2 bases from J, leaving 11 bases between. CDR3 bases: TGTGCCAGTAGTATTGGTAGAGGAACCTACGAGCAGTACTTC. Translating gives CASSIGRGTYEQYF.

This clone occurred a few times. J is TRBJ1-1 and V is TRBV5-1; a possible D gene is TRBD1 (6 bases). CDR1 is SGHRS, CDR2 YFSETQ, per germline. The CDR3 has 13 residues. Trimming took 4 bases from V and 4 from J, leaving 11 bases between them. CDR3 residues: CASSTGQTTEAFF. DNA of the CDR3: TGCGCCAGCAGCACAGGACAGACCACTGAAGCTTTCTTT.

The chain employs TRBV30 and TRBJ1-6; 8 positions match TRBD1. The CDR3 runs to 14 residues. In germline, CDR1 is GTSNPN, CDR2 SVGIG (reference sequence). The ends lost 5 bases at V and 7 bases at J; junction bases unmatched: 7. CDR3 in amino acids: CAWDKGQANSPLHF. The CDR3 DNA is TGTGCCTGGGATAAGGGACAGGCGAATTCACCCCTCCACTTT.

The rearrangement links TRBV18 to TRBJ1-2; tentatively, D is TRBD1 (6 bases). The V end was cut by 5 bases, the J end by 4 bases, with 11 bases between. This CDR3 region has 13 residues. Germline CDR1 and CDR2: KGHSH and LQKENI. CDR3 nucleotide sequence: TGTGCCAGCTCATCACAGGGACTCTATGGCTACACCTTC. The encoded protein is CASSSQGLYGYTF.